Listed here are 2 T cell receptor beta chains from one sample, sequenced in a study of STAT5B mutations in CD4+ large granular lymphocyte leukemia (dated by TCRdb to between 2021 and 2022). Library preparation employed the immunoSEQ multiplex PCR assay. Entries here come from immuneACCESS through TCRdb and include only in-frame sequences with V and J called. Some clones fail to appear in such tables; in the studies checked, an unresolved V gene covers under half of the shortfall, and the cause of the remainder is unknown. The sample table lists over 25,000 clones, about 82% of them with a count of one. The ten biggest clones cover around 4.5% of the sample. Sequencing was carried out using CD4+ T cells from blood buffy coats. These receptors all stem from a human donor in good health.

This chain joins TRBV6-5 and TRBJ1-5; 8 positions agree with TRBD1. CDR3 size: 14 residues. The V and J ends lost 6 bases and 3 bases, in that order; junction bases with no gene match: 4. The germline CDR1 and CDR2 sequences are MNHEY and SVGAGI. CDR3 DNA: TGTGCCAGCAGGGACCAGGGGGCCAATCAGCCCCAGCATTTT. It is translated as CASRDQGANQPQHF.

The chain is built from TRBV6-6 and TRBJ2-2, with 7 bases identical to TRBD1. The ends lost 2 bases at V and 5 bases at J; junction bases unmatched: 5. The CDR3 covers 15 residues. Germline lookup yields CDR1 MNHNY and CDR2 SVGAGI (reference sequence). The CDR3 protein is CASSYLSRGTGELFF. The CDR3 DNA follows: TGTGCCAGCAGTTACCTTTCCAGGGGGACCGGGGAGCTGTTTTTT.